The present TCR beta chain was sequenced within a study of blood T cell repertoires in COVID-19. The CDR3 length is 11 residues. CDR1 and CDR2 from the germline V gene are SQVTM and ANQGSEA. Trimming took 7 bases from V and 6 from J, leaving 13 bases between them. TCRdb's copy holds only in-frame clones and misses some; the assay was immunoSEQ multiplex PCR. The profile shows some 200,000 clones, about nine tenths of them singletons. The sequenced material came from PBMCs or T cells enriched from blood (not recorded which). V and J are TRBV29-1 and TRBJ2-7; TRBD2 is a possible D gene (5 bases). The sequence came from a woman younger than 45 who had recovered from COVID-19. For the CDR3, the DNA is TGCAGCGGTGCCGAGGGCTTCGAGCAGTACTTC. Its protein is CSGAEGFEQYF.